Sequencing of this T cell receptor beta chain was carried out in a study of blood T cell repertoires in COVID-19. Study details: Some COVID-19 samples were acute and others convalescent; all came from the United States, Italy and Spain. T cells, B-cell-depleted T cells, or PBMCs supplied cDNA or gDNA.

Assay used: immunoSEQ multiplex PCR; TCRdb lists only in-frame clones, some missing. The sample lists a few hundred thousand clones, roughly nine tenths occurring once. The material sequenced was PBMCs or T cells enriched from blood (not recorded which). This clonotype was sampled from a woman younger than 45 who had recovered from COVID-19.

CDR3 nucleotide sequence: TGTGCCAGTAGTATAACAGGGGTAAACGAGCAGTACTTC. Translation gives CASSITGVNEQYF. V gene TRBV19 combines with J gene TRBJ2-7; 7 bases map to TRBD1. The CDR3 is 13 residues long. V was pared by 2 bases and J by 5 bases, with 3 bases of the junction left unmatched. Germline V lookup: CDR1 LNHDA, CDR2 SQIVND (reference sequence). The full variable domain, its missing parts supplied by reference TRBV19 and TRBJ2-7, is DGGITQSPKYLFRKEGQNVTLSCEQNLNHDAMYWYRQDPGQGLRLIYYSQIVNDFQKGDIAEGYSVSREKKESFPLTVTSAQKNPTAFYLCASSITGVNEQYFGPGTRLTVT.